The sequence of this T cell receptor (beta chain) was determined in a study of blood T cell repertoires in COVID-19 (dated by TCRdb to 2019 to 2021). Context from the whole study: Samples from collaborators originated in the United States, Italy and Spain and spanned both the acute and convalescent phases of COVID-19. The material from the prospective study consisted of cDNA or gDNA derived from T cells, B-cell-depleted T cells, or PBMCs. Deeply sampled blood TCRbeta repertoires from subjects exposed to, actively infected with, or recovered from COVID-19 were included in the dataset. The repertoires were made available in a free public database intended to serve as a resource for research on the immune response to SARS-CoV-2. The samples were drawn from two sources: the first 160 participants of the ongoing ImmuneRACE study, and 1,200 or so subjects contributed by 6 global collaborators. Sample metadata almost always included a de-identified subject ID, COVID-19 status, age in years and sex. Where HLA class I and class II types were available, the types were taken from metadata supplied by the sample provider, not from assay-based typing.

TCRbeta CDR3 regions were amplified from genomic DNA by means of the immunoSEQ Assay, a bias-controlled multiplex PCR. The authors' analysis ran thus. The number of nucleated cells in each sample was estimated by amplification of reference gene primers within the assay. To quantify the absolute abundance of each unique TCRbeta CDR3 rearrangement, sequence reads were collapsed and filtered. Productive Simpson clonality was computed per sample as the square root of Simpson's diversity index over productive rearrangements. As stored in TCRdb, this immuneACCESS dataset retains in-frame rearrangements with V and J assigned. A fraction of the clones does not appear; measured against another copy, unresolved V genes explain less than half of the discrepancy, and the remainder lacks a known reason. V, J and clone size derive from that table, while D and trimming were established from the DNA sequence. The sample table records 65,000 to 90,000 clones; roughly 89% of these occur just once. The leading ten clones occupy approximately 8.9% of the sample.

Findings and caveats that apply to the study as a whole: How much clinical and demographic metadata was included differed by source and by participant, and the metadata was provided uncurated.

Each collaborating institution followed its own protocols to collect whole blood in K2EDTA tubes. For TCRbeta analysis, collaborator samples were shipped as frozen whole blood, as isolated PBMCs, or as DNA extracted from either sample type. As for this clone: The specificity of this receptor is unknown. Per-base qualities were not stored, and no clone one base away is much larger.

CDR1 and CDR2 were assigned from the germline V gene as SGHRS and YFSETQ. The V end loses 2 bases and the J end loses 2 bases, and a stretch of 10 bases separates them. Reading from cysteine to phenylalanine, the CDR3 counts 14 amino acids. Only the CDR3 part of the read is kept: 42 bases, read in frame from the first base. The rearrangement joined TRBV5-1 to TRBJ2-5, and perhaps TRBD2 as D gene, on 6 matching bases. Source material: peripheral blood. This receptor was obtained from a man older than 75 with acute or convalescent COVID-19. The CDR3 sequence is CASSFDGLQETQYF. The nucleotide sequence reads as follows: TGCGCCAGCAGCTTTGACGGACTACAAGAGACCCAGTACTTC.